These 14 T cell receptor beta chains were sequenced from one sample in a study of post-analysis software for immune sequencing data (dated by TCRdb to the mid-2010s). The library came from PCR. This sample was sequenced with an Illumina HiSeq 2500. To reduce PCR and sequencing biases, unique molecular identifiers were incorporated into the TCR beta cDNA libraries. In TCRdb, the public reads were trimmed at Q25 with fastp and aligned with MiXCR, with productive beta chains retained. Rows matching on CDR3 protein sequence are summarized as one entry with the most common DNA and genes. The sample table lists about 260,000 distinct CDR3 sequences, around 34% of them with a count of one. 4.5% to 5.5% of the sample is held by the ten biggest clonotypes. Their antigen targets remain unknown. What the study reported, not specific to this receptor: A handful of TRBV segments, including TRBV5-6, TRBV5-1 and TRBV20-1, were significantly more frequent in patients than controls.

Sequenced input: blood. The receptors originated from a girl aged 5-17 years with multiple sclerosis.

CDR3 DNA sequence: TGCAGTGCTCAACGGGGTAGCACAGATACGCAGTATTTT. It is translated as CSAQRGSTDTQYF. V usage is TRBV20-1 and J usage is TRBJ2-3, with D possibly TRBD2 on 5 matching bases. With 5 bases removed from V and 0 bases from J, the gap between germline ends came to 9 bases. CDR3 size: 13 residues. In germline, CDR1 is DFQATT, CDR2 SNEGSKA (reference sequence).

V is TRBV5-1 and J is TRBJ1-1; TRBD1 matches at 8 bases. This CDR3 has 16 residues. Germline lookup yields CDR1 SGHRS and CDR2 YFSETQ. With 1 base clipped from V and 4 bases from J, the junction kept 9 bases outside the gene matches. CDR3 DNA sequence: TGCGCCAGCAGCTTGAACTCCCAGGGGGCAAGCACTGAAGCTTTCTTT. This translates into CASSLNSQGASTEAFF.

Regarding this clonotype: A much larger clonotype is one base distant, so this may be a read error. This sequence joins TRBV5-5 and TRBJ1-4; 7 bases agree with TRBD1. Per germline, CDR1 SGHKS and CDR2 YYEKEE (reference sequence). This CDR3 spans 12 amino acids. The CDR3 sequence: CARTGRREKRFF. In DNA form, the CDR3 reads TGTGCCAGGACAGGGAGACGGGAAAAACGGTTTTTT. The whole variable domain, remainder taken from reference TRBV5-5 and TRBJ1-4, is DAGVTQSPTHLIKTRGQQVTLRCSPISGHKSVSWYQQVLGQGPQFIFQYYEKEERGRGNFPDRFSARQFPNYSSELNVNALLLGDSALYLCARTGRREKRFFGSGTQLSVL.

This clonotype was recorded at least ten times. V is TRBV4-1 and J is TRBJ2-3, with D possibly being TRBD2 (6 bases). This CDR3 has 15 residues. The V gene lost 1 base and the J gene lost 1 base, with 9 bases spanning the gap. Germline assignment: CDR1 MGHRA and CDR2 YSYEKL. Here the CDR3 reads CASSQGEVGTDTQYF. CDR3 DNA sequence: TGCGCCAGCAGCCAAGGGGAGGTTGGCACAGATACGCAGTATTTT.

This clonotype was recorded at least ten times. CDR3 protein: CASSIGTLGNNEQFF. CDR3 coding DNA: TGTGCCAGTAGTATCGGGACATTGGGGAACAATGAGCAGTTCTTC. The chain is built from TRBV19 and TRBJ2-1, with a possible D match to TRBD1 (6 bases). Looked up from germline, CDR1 is LNHDA and CDR2 is SQIVND (reference sequence). The CDR3 runs to 15 residues. V was shortened by 3 bases and J by 5 bases, with 14 bases between the two germline ends.

On this clonotype: The junction departs from the called germline gene at one end, perhaps through a read error. The chain has TRBV7-2 and TRBJ2-3; D perhaps matches TRBD2 (5 bases). Germline assignment: CDR1 SGHTA and CDR2 FQGNSA. The CDR3 covers 18 residues. The CDR3 DNA sequence: TGTGCCGGCAGCTTAGCTGCGGAGGTACGGCTAAGCACGGATACGCAGTATTTT. The encoded protein is CAGSLAAEVRLSTDTQYF.

This clonotype was counted ten times or more. V and J are TRBV6-5 and TRBJ2-1, with 9 positions matching TRBD2. V trimming: 0 bases; J trimming: 9 bases; junction bases outside the gene matches: 6. Per the germline V gene, CDR1 is MNHEY and CDR2 is SVGAGI. There are 15 residues in the CDR3. The CDR3 sequence is CASSYSLAGTGEQFF. In DNA, the CDR3 is TGTGCCAGCAGTTACTCGCTAGCGGGAACTGGTGAGCAGTTCTTC.

CDR3 in DNA: TGTGCCATCAGTGACCCCGGGGGCTATAATTCACCCCTCCACTTT. It specifies CAISDPGGYNSPLHF. The rearrangement joins TRBV10-3 to TRBJ1-6; D may be TRBD1 (5 bases). The germline CDR1 and CDR2 sequences are ENHRY and SYGVKD. CDR3 length: 15 residues. V was shortened by 3 bases and J by 3 bases, with 9 bases between the two germline ends.

Worth noting for this clonotype: A much larger clone lies a single base off, so this may be a read error. The genes are TRBV20-1 and TRBJ1-2, with D tentatively TRBD1 (5 bases). The germline gives CDR1 DFQATT, CDR2 SNEGSKA (reference sequence). The V end was cut by 1 base, the J end by 4 bases, with 22 bases between. This CDR3 has 17 residues. The CDR3 DNA reads as TGCAGTGCTAGAGCCGTGGGCTCAGGGATAGGGAGCTATGGCTACACCTTC. It yields the protein CSARAVGSGIGSYGYTF.

The chain has TRBV14 and TRBJ2-2; 11 nucleotides agree with TRBD1. The CDR3 is 16 amino acids. V was pared by 3 bases and J by 5 bases, with 5 bases of the junction left unmatched. The germline V gene has CDR1 SGHDN and CDR2 FVKESK. Written as DNA, the CDR3 is TGTGCCAGCAGCCAGCGGACAGGGGGCATTACCGGGGAGCTGTTTTTT. This gives the protein CASSQRTGGITGELFF.

V gene TRBV4-2 combines with J gene TRBJ1-1, with 10 bases identical to TRBD1. Trimming took 3 bases from V and 4 from J; bases not matched to a gene: 5. The V gene's germline CDR1 is LGHNA and CDR2 YNFKEQ. The CDR3 is made up of 15 amino acids. The CDR3 region has the DNA TGTGCCAGCAGCCAGACAGGGGGCGCATCCACTGAAGCTTTCTTT. Translating gives CASSQTGGASTEAFF.

This clonotype appeared many times. The chain links TRBV12-3 or TRBV12-4 to TRBJ2-1; 10 bases fit TRBD1. CDR3 length equals 15 residues. After removal of 6 bases from V and 5 bases from J, the junction contained 7 bases not matched to a gene. As DNA, the CDR3 is TGTGCCAGCAGGAAGGGGACAGGGGTGAACAATGAGCAGTTCTTC. This gives the protein CASRKGTGVNNEQFF.

This clonotype was recorded at least ten times. This chain links TRBV7-9 with TRBJ2-1, with 7 bases matching TRBD2. Germline loops: CDR1 SEHNR, CDR2 FQNEAQ (reference sequence). The V and J ends lost 6 bases and 9 bases, in that order; junction bases with no gene match: 11. The CDR3 spans 14 residues. The CDR3 region has the DNA TGTGCCAGCAGGGGTGGGGGGGAAGGTACTGAGCAGTTCTTC. Its protein product is CASRGGGEGTEQFF.

The table lists this clonotype with many counts. This chain links TRBV6-1 with TRBJ2-7, with D perhaps assigned TRBD1 or TRBD2 (5 bases each). The germline gives CDR1 MNHNS, CDR2 SASEGT. This CDR3 is built from 14 residues. V was cut by 7 bases and J by 0 bases, with 13 bases left in between. The DNA for the CDR3 is TGTGCCAGCACTAGGGACGGAAGCTCCTACGAGCAGTACTTC. Translated, it gives CASTRDGSSYEQYF.